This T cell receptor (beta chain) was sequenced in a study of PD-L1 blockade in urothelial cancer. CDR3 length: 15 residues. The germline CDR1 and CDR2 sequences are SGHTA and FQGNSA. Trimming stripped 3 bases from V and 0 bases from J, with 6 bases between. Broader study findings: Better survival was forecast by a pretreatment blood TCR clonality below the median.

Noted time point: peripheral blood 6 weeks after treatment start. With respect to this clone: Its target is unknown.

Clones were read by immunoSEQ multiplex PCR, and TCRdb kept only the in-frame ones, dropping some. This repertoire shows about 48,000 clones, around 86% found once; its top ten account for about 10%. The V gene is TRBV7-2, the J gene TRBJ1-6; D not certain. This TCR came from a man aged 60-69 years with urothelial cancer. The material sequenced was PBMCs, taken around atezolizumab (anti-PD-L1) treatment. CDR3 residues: CASSLRTSYNSPLHF. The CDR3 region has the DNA TGTGCCAGCAGCTTGCGAACCTCCTATAATTCACCCCTCCACTTT.